This paragraph reports one TCR beta chain. The PCR had 60 Vbeta and 13 Jbeta primers. The table came from immunoSEQ multiplex PCR; TCRdb's copy has only in-frame clones and leaves some out. The data hold 100,000 to 150,000 clones, with roughly 79% observed a single time. This sample was included in a study of cytomegalovirus exposure and HLA in healthy donors. The CDR3 extends over 13 amino acids. Germline CDR1 and CDR2: MDHEN and SYDVKM. With 8 bases removed from V and 1 base from J, the gap between germline ends came to 11 bases. The sample consisted of PBMCs. The chain links TRBV28 to TRBJ2-5; D gene unclear. The clonotype was recovered from a woman in her thirties or forties in good health and CMV-seronegative. The CDR3: CASGPKLQETQYF. Written as DNA, the CDR3 is TGTGCCAGCGGGCCCAAACTCCAAGAGACCCAGTACTTC. Full variable domain (outside the CDR3, taken from reference TRBV28 and TRBJ2-5): DVKVTQSSRYLVKRTGEKVFLECVQDMDHENMFWYRQDPGLGLRLIYFSYDVKMKEKGDIPEGYSVSREKKERFSLILESASTNQTSMYLCASGPKLQETQYFGPGTRLLVL.